This entry lists 9 T cell receptor beta chains sequenced from one sample in a study of cytomegalovirus exposure and HLA in healthy donors. The PCR was carried out with 60 Vbeta primers and 13 Jbeta primers. Here immunoSEQ multiplex PCR was the method, and the copy in TCRdb shows in-frame clones only, minus some. Among approximately 150,000 clones listed, around 80% were seen once. The specimen sequenced was PBMCs. These TCRs come from a man in his forties or fifties in good health and CMV-seropositive.

The chain links TRBV10-3 to TRBJ1-1; the match to TRBD1 covers 11 bases. There are 15 residues in the CDR3. Germline V gene data show CDR1 as ENHRY and CDR2 as SYGVKD. The V segment lost 6 bases and the J segment 1 base; nucleotides outside the gene matches: 4. CDR3 residues: CAISGTGGANTEAFF. CDR3 bases: TGTGCCATCAGCGGGACAGGGGGAGCGAACACTGAAGCTTTCTTT.

V gene TRBV14 combines with J gene TRBJ1-2, with unresolved D. V gave up 4 bases and J gave up 3 bases, with 12 bases separating them. The CDR3 spans 14 residues. Germline values: CDR1 SGHDN, CDR2 FVKESK. This chain's CDR3 is CASSPLEGDYGYTF. CDR3 sequence (DNA): TGTGCCAGCAGCCCCCTGGAGGGAGACTATGGCTACACCTTC.

The gene calls are TRBV9 and TRBJ2-3; TRBD1 is a possible D gene (6 bases). With 4 bases removed from V and 4 bases from J, the gap between germline ends came to 7 bases. Germline assignment: CDR1 SGDLS and CDR2 YYNGEE. The CDR3 runs to 12 residues. CDR3 DNA: TGTGCCAGCAGCCCAGGGGCAGATACGCAGTATTTT. It yields the protein CASSPGADTQYF.

The chain recombines TRBV7-2 with TRBJ2-7, with 7 positions matching TRBD2. V lost 6 bases and J lost 3; bases outside the gene matches: 8. This CDR3 is 14 amino acids long. CDR1 and CDR2 (germline): SGHTA, FQGNSA. The CDR3 DNA sequence: TGTGCCAGCAGACCGAGCGGGGCCGGCTACGAGCAGTACTTC. Encoded protein: CASRPSGAGYEQYF.

This clone was observed a handful of times. This sequence joins TRBV7-9 and TRBJ2-5, with 14 bases aligning to TRBD2. The germline V gene has CDR1 SEHNR and CDR2 FQNEAQ (reference sequence). J gave up 5 bases and V 7 bases, and 9 bases lay outside the gene matches. The CDR3 contains 16 residues. CDR3 bases: TGTGCCAGCACCACGACTAGCGGGAGGGAGTGGGAGACCCAGTACTTC. As protein: CASTTTSGREWETQYF.

The chain joins TRBV2 to TRBJ2-1, with 8 bases lining up with TRBD2. CDR1 and CDR2 (germline): SNHLY, FYNNEI. The CDR3 contains 15 residues. With 4 bases clipped from V and 9 bases from J, the junction kept 11 bases outside the gene matches. The CDR3 here is CASSVSGTRGGEQFF. For the CDR3, the DNA is TGTGCCAGCAGTGTTAGCGGGACCCGAGGGGGTGAGCAGTTCTTC.

V usage is TRBV29-1 and J usage is TRBJ2-6; a weak D match, TRBD1 (5 bases). The CDR3 is made up of 15 amino acids. Germline V gene data show CDR1 as SQVTM and CDR2 as ANQGSEA. V was cut by 5 bases and J by 0 bases, with 11 bases left in between. CDR3 coding DNA: TGCAGCGTTCAGGACATCCCCTCTGGGGCCAACGTCCTGACTTTC. Amino acids: CSVQDIPSGANVLTF.

V and J are TRBV5-1 and TRBJ1-3; D not certain. The length of the CDR3 is 14 residues. Trimming took off 3 bases at V and 6 bases at J, with 13 bases between the two ends. From germline, CDR1 is SGHRS and CDR2 YFSETQ. CDR3 amino acids: CASSSRSTPNTIYF. In DNA, the CDR3 is TGCGCCAGCAGCTCTAGATCCACTCCAAACACCATATATTTT. The entire variable domain, with the rest obtained from reference TRBV5-1 and TRBJ1-3, is as follows: KAGVTQTPRYLIKTRGQQVTLSCSPISGHRSVSWYQQTPGQGLQFLFEYFSETQRNKGNFPGRFSGRQFSNSRSEMNVSTLELGDSALYLCASSSRSTPNTIYFGEGSWLTVV.

The chain is built from TRBV6-1 and TRBJ2-5, with 14 positions matching TRBD2. V lost 4 bases to trimming and J lost 2 bases; unmatched junction nucleotides: 0. This CDR3 spans 15 amino acids. From germline, CDR1 is MNHNS and CDR2 SASEGT. This CDR3 reads CASSGLAGGQETQYF. CDR3 bases: TGTGCCAGCAGTGGACTAGCGGGAGGGCAAGAGACCCAGTACTTC.